The following is a T cell receptor (beta chain) sequence with its context. Germline-derived CDR1 and CDR2 are MNHEY and SVGAGI. The CDR3 spans 15 residues. Losses at the gene ends were 6 bases for V and 2 bases for J; bases not matched to a gene: 5. This sample is drawn from a study of Ad26.COV2.S vaccination and SARS-CoV-2 variants. Treatment here: around 19 received Ad26.COV2.S at low or high dose, single or two shots; several received placebo; per-sample allocation not given. Specimens were obtained on day 63 following the first vaccine or placebo injection. The administered vaccine (an Ad26 vector) expressed Wuhan-strain SARS-CoV-2 spike. Produced via immunoSEQ multiplex PCR; TCRdb's table is partial and in-frame only. The sample holds roughly 320,000 clones; about nine tenths are singletons and the top ten take around 3.5%.

The TCR was taken from a person aged 18-65 years who received the Ad26.COV2.S COVID-19 vaccine or a placebo. The rearrangement uses TRBV6-5 and TRBJ2-5, with 11 bases lining up with TRBD1. This sample comprised peripheral blood, obtained in a trial of Ad26.COV2.S vaccine versus placebo. The CDR3 spells CASSQDRGRQETQYF. The CDR3 DNA sequence: TGTGCCAGCAGCCAGGACAGGGGGCGTCAAGAGACCCAGTACTTC.